This T cell receptor (beta chain) was recorded in a study of T cell responses to AZD1222 COVID-19 vaccine. V lost 4 bases to trimming and J lost 3 bases, with 9 bases between them. The CDR3 is 13 residues long. Germline CDR1 is SNHLY and CDR2 is FYNNEI. Method: immunoSEQ multiplex PCR; TCRdb's copy keeps in-frame clones and lacks some. Of about 72,000 clones detected, about 88% appear once; the ten largest clones hold 28%. Overall study findings and caveats: Spike-specific TCR breadth rose after two AZD1222 doses, and depth rose as well. At baseline, just six AZD1222 recipients tested seropositive. Spike-spanning, vaccine-associated CD4 TCRs were dominant at 160-218 and 743-854.

About this clone: Its antigen is unknown.

The rearrangement links TRBV2 to TRBJ2-5; D is ambiguous. The material was peripheral blood, obtained 28 days after the second AZD1222 dose. This receptor was identified in an adult who received the AZD1222 COVID-19 vaccine. The CDR3 bases are TGTGCCAGCAGTGGAGAACAGAAAGAGACCCAGTACTTC. This translates into CASSGEQKETQYF.